These 27 T cell receptor beta chains were all obtained from the same sample, sequenced in a study of human T cells and chemical hapten exposure. TCRdb re-analysed the RACE reads in MiXCR, keeping a single row per CDR3 protein. The sample carries just over 90,000 distinct CDR3 sequences, about 8.6% recorded once. Time point reported: healthy volunteer bleed at 2 weeks. The total RNA was obtained from whole blood that was not fractionated. The sample comprised whole blood. Receptors originate from a female donor in good health. Some clones in this sample may be carry-over from other donors' samples.

This clonotype was detected ten times or more. The rearrangement joins TRBV28 to TRBJ1-6, with 9 bases fitting TRBD1. This CDR3 region has 15 residues. J was trimmed by 9 bases and V by 10 bases; bases with no gene match: 13. Germline V CDR1 and CDR2: MDHEN, SYDVKM. CDR3 region: CATTLTGTGSSPLHF. As DNA, the CDR3 is TGTGCCACCACCCTGACCGGGACAGGGAGTTCACCCCTCCACTTT.

In its sample, this clonotype was seen many times. The CDR3, as DNA: TGTGCCATCAGTGAGTCCGGGGGCACCTACGAGCAGTACTTC. It translates to CAISESGGTYEQYF. This rearrangement joins TRBV10-3 to TRBJ2-7; possibly TRBD1 or TRBD2 for D (6 bases each). Trimming cost V 0 bases and J 2 bases, with 8 bases left between them. The CDR3 consists of 14 residues. The germline gives CDR1 ENHRY, CDR2 SYGVKD.

This clonotype was counted many times. V usage is TRBV29-1 and J usage is TRBJ1-1, with 7 bases aligning to TRBD1. This CDR3 is built from 10 residues. Germline lookup yields CDR1 SQVTM and CDR2 ANQGSEA. Trimming at V came to 7 bases and at J to 8 bases, leaving 4 bases not matched to a gene. CDR3 coding DNA: TGCAGCGGGGGGACAGAGGAAGCTTTCTTT. This translates into CSGGTEEAFF.

This clonotype was picked up a small number of times. This chain joins TRBV6-6 and TRBJ1-4; D is unclear. The germline V gene has CDR1 MNHNY and CDR2 SVGAGI (reference sequence). The V and J ends lost 4 bases and 7 bases respectively, with 10 bases between them. The CDR3 loop spans 13 amino acids. The CDR3 DNA reads TGTGCCAGCAGTTCGACCGTTGCTGAAAAACTGTTTTTT. Translation gives CASSSTVAEKLFF.

This clonotype was detected ten times or more. This rearrangement joins TRBV29-1 to TRBJ1-1; 7 nucleotides agree with TRBD1. Per germline, CDR1 SQVTM and CDR2 ANQGSEA. The CDR3 loop spans 17 amino acids. The V and J ends lost 0 bases and 5 bases, in that order; junction bases with no gene match: 15. DNA of the CDR3: TGCAGCGTTGAAGATCCGATCAGACAGGGTCGGGATACTGAAGCTTTCTTT. Protein product: CSVEDPIRQGRDTEAFF.

This clonotype was seen repeatedly, ten times or more. The genes are TRBV29-1 and TRBJ2-5; weak D call: TRBD2 (5 bases). Trimming cost V 4 bases and J 5 bases, with 11 bases left between them. Germline V gene data show CDR1 as SQVTM and CDR2 as ANQGSEA. This CDR3 region has 12 residues. CDR3: CSVAAALETQYF. In DNA form, the CDR3 reads TGCAGCGTTGCAGCGGCCCTCGAGACCCAGTACTTC.

The rearrangement links TRBV6-5 to TRBJ2-3; D possibly corresponds to TRBD2 (6 bases). The V and J ends lost 1 base and 1 base respectively, with 6 bases between them. The CDR3 length is 14 residues. CDR1 is MNHEY and CDR2 is SVGAGI in the germline V gene. The CDR3 is CASSYLAGTDTQYF. The CDR3 nucleotides read TGTGCCAGCAGTTACTTAGCGGGCACAGATACGCAGTATTTT.

This clonotype occurred a few times. This chain joins TRBV27 and TRBJ2-1, with TRBD2 matching over 8 bases. Germline trimming cut 1 base from V and 1 base from J; bases unmatched to any gene: 9. Germline V gene sequence: CDR1 MNHEY, CDR2 SMNVEV (reference sequence). The CDR3 covers 18 residues. DNA for the CDR3: TGTGCCAGCAGTTTATTCCCTCGACTAGCGCTTTCCTACAATGAGCAGTTCTTC. Its translation: CASSLFPRLALSYNEQFF.

This clonotype was seen at least ten times. The chain employs TRBV28 and TRBJ2-3, with TRBD1 matching 10 bases. V lost 3 bases and J lost 4; bases outside the gene matches: 1. CDR1 is MDHEN and CDR2 is SYDVKM in the germline V gene. This CDR3 spans 14 amino acids. CDR3 coding DNA: TGTGCCAGCAGTTTTGGACAGGGGGCAGATACGCAGTATTTT. Encoded protein: CASSFGQGADTQYF.

This chain joins TRBV7-2 and TRBJ2-5, with D unclear. Germline lookup yields CDR1 SGHTA and CDR2 FQGNSA. The CDR3 runs to 14 residues. Trimming removed 3 bases from V and 1 base from J, with 9 bases in between. The CDR3: CASSFAGTQETQYF. DNA of the CDR3: TGTGCCAGCAGCTTTGCAGGTACCCAAGAGACCCAGTACTTC.

The chain has TRBV29-1 and TRBJ2-7; D remains ambiguous. V shed 4 bases and J shed 0 bases, with 13 bases lying between them. The CDR3 consists of 14 residues. The germline gives CDR1 SQVTM, CDR2 ANQGSEA. In DNA, the CDR3 is TGCAGCGTTGCGGCGCCCGGGCTCTCCTACGAGCAGTACTTC. It is translated as CSVAAPGLSYEQYF.

In the case of this clonotype: A much bigger clone sits one base away, suggesting this may be a read error. The V call is TRBV20-1, the J call TRBJ2-7; D remains ambiguous. V was clipped by 3 bases and J by 2 bases, with 14 bases between them. CDR3 size: 14 residues. Germline V lookup: CDR1 DFQATT, CDR2 SNEGSKA (reference sequence). The CDR3 DNA sequence: TGCAGTGCTAGGGATCGGAACAGAGCCTACGAGCAGTACTTC. It is translated as CSARDRNRAYEQYF.

This clonotype occurred a few times. J is TRBJ2-2 and V is TRBV15, with 7 positions matching TRBD1. Trimming removed 0 bases from V and 1 base from J; junction bases left unmatched: 17. CDR3 size: 21 residues. Looked up from germline, CDR1 is LNHNV and CDR2 is YYDKDF (reference sequence). The DNA of the CDR3 is TGTGCCACCAGCAGAGATCCCAAGTGGGACAGCCAAAGAGAGAACACCGGGGAGCTGTTTTTT. Its translation is CATSRDPKWDSQRENTGELFF.

This clonotype was found a few times. The CDR3: CASSSTGDGANVLTF. The CDR3 coding sequence is TGTGCCAGCAGTTCGACAGGGGACGGGGCCAACGTCCTGACTTTC. This rearrangement joins TRBV28 to TRBJ2-6; TRBD1 aligns across 8 bases. Germline CDR1 is MDHEN and CDR2 is SYDVKM. The CDR3 sequence is 15 residues long. With V trimmed by 4 bases and J by 4 bases, 3 bases remained unmatched.

The J gene is TRBJ2-3, the V gene TRBV5-1, with TRBD2 matching 12 bases. The germline gives CDR1 SGHRS, CDR2 YFSETQ. V trimming: 4 bases; J trimming: 5 bases; junction bases outside the gene matches: 5. There are 15 residues in the CDR3. DNA of the CDR3: TGCGCCAGCAGCCCACCGGGACTAGCGGGAGATACGCAGTATTTT. Amino acids: CASSPPGLAGDTQYF.

The table lists this clonotype with many counts. The chain carries TRBV7-9 and TRBJ2-3; 7 bases fit TRBD1. V dropped 3 bases and J dropped 3; count of bases not matched to a gene: 6. This CDR3 is built from 15 residues. The germline gives CDR1 SEHNR, CDR2 FQNEAQ (reference sequence). The CDR3, as DNA: TGTGCCAGCAGCTTGGCAGGGGGTGAGACAGATACGCAGTATTTT. Translating it yields CASSLAGGETDTQYF. Looking up the rest from reference TRBV7-9 and TRBJ2-3 gives the full variable domain: DTGVSQNPRHKITKRGQNVTFRCDPISEHNRLYWYRQTLGQGPEFLTYFQNEAQLEKSRLLSDRFSAERPKGSFSTLEIQRTEQGDSAMYLCASSLAGGETDTQYFGPGTRLTVL.

The gene calls are TRBV12-3 or TRBV12-4 and TRBJ2-1, with D possibly TRBD1 on 6 matching bases. With 4 bases removed from V and 10 bases from J, the gap between germline ends came to 11 bases. The CDR3 contains 12 residues. The DNA for the CDR3 is TGTGCCAGCAGTTCTGGTGGACAGGAGCAGTTCTTC. Translated, it gives CASSSGGQEQFF.

The CDR3, as DNA: TGTGCCAGCAGTTACCCGACCGGATCGGGTCAGATGGAGACCCAGTACTTC. Translated: CASSYPTGSGQMETQYF. The J gene is TRBJ2-5, the V gene TRBV6-5; D uncertain. V dropped 2 bases and J dropped 5 bases, with 21 bases sitting between them. The CDR3 runs to 17 residues. CDR1 and CDR2 (germline): MNHEY, SVGAGI.

The chain combines TRBV29-1 with TRBJ2-7; the D is unclear. The CDR3 runs to 13 residues. Per germline, CDR1 SQVTM and CDR2 ANQGSEA. CDR3 in amino acids: CGARVVESYEQYF. The CDR3 DNA follows: TGCGGAGCCCGGGTGGTAGAATCCTACGAGCAGTACTTC.

The rearrangement links TRBV28 to TRBJ2-1; D gene uncertain. Trimming cost V 7 bases and J 8 bases, with 9 bases left between them. The CDR3 is made up of 11 amino acids. Germline lookup yields CDR1 MDHEN and CDR2 SYDVKM. The CDR3 here is CASTNSHEQFF. Here the CDR3 DNA reads TGTGCCAGCACAAATTCCCATGAGCAGTTCTTC.

This clonotype occurred many times. The V call is TRBV27, the J call TRBJ2-3; D could derive from TRBD1 or TRBD2 (6 bases each). The ends were cut back, 6 bases at V and 2 bases at J, with 12 bases in the middle. Germline values: CDR1 MNHEY, CDR2 SMNVEV (reference sequence). The CDR3 has 14 amino acids. Here the CDR3 reads CASRDYRATDTQYF. CDR3 nucleotide sequence: TGTGCCAGCAGGGACTACAGGGCCACAGATACGCAGTATTTT.

This clonotype occurred a few times. Here the CDR3 reads CASTTGGSIYNEQFF. CDR3 sequence (DNA): TGTGCCAGCACTACGGGAGGCAGTATTTACAATGAGCAGTTCTTC. This sequence joins TRBV28 and TRBJ2-1, with TRBD2 matching 7 bases. CDR1 is MDHEN, CDR2 SYDVKM, per germline. CDR3 length: 15 amino acids. J lost 4 bases, V lost 7 bases, and 10 bases had no gene match.

This clonotype was seen a handful of times. This sequence joins TRBV7-9 and TRBJ2-1; no clear D. The ends were cut back, 0 bases at V and 3 bases at J, with 6 bases in the middle. The CDR3 has 14 residues. The germline CDR1 and CDR2 sequences are SEHNR and FQNEAQ (reference sequence). CDR3 bases: TGTGCCAGCAGCTTAGCGGGCTTCTACAATGAGCAGTTCTTC. Translation: CASSLAGFYNEQFF.

This sequence joins TRBV10-3 and TRBJ2-3, with D possibly matching TRBD2 (5 bases). Trimming stripped 3 bases from V and 0 bases from J, with 10 bases between. This CDR3 region has 15 residues. The germline CDR1 and CDR2 sequences are ENHRY and SYGVKD. The CDR3 region has the DNA TGTGCCATCAGTGAACAGCTAGCTAGCACAGATACGCAGTATTTT. Protein product: CAISEQLASTDTQYF.

This chain uses TRBV6-6 with TRBJ1-4; D possibly corresponds to TRBD1 (5 bases). This CDR3 has 16 amino acids. CDR1 MNHNY and CDR2 SVGAGI come from the germline V gene (reference sequence). V dropped 5 bases and J dropped 3 bases, with 16 bases sitting between them. The CDR3: CASSTGGVSSNEKLFF. CDR3 bases: TGTGCCAGCAGTACGGGGGGAGTCAGTTCTAATGAAAAACTGTTTTTT.

This clonotype was picked up many times. The genes are TRBV4-1 and TRBJ2-3; no clear D gene. CDR3 length: 14 amino acids. Per germline, CDR1 MGHRA and CDR2 YSYEKL. With 2 bases removed from V and 5 bases from J, the gap between germline ends came to 11 bases. CDR3 bases: TGCGCCAGCAGCCAATTAAGGGTCGGAGATACGCAGTATTTT. This sequence encodes CASSQLRVGDTQYF.

V usage is TRBV27 and J usage is TRBJ1-5, with D possibly being TRBD1 (5 bases). Deletions cut 5 bases from V and 7 bases from J, with 12 bases between. CDR3 length: 13 amino acids. Germline V lookup: CDR1 MNHEY, CDR2 SMNVEV (reference sequence). CDR3 bases: TGTGCCAGCAGTCAAACGTGGGGGCAGCCCCAGCATTTT. Residues: CASSQTWGQPQHF.